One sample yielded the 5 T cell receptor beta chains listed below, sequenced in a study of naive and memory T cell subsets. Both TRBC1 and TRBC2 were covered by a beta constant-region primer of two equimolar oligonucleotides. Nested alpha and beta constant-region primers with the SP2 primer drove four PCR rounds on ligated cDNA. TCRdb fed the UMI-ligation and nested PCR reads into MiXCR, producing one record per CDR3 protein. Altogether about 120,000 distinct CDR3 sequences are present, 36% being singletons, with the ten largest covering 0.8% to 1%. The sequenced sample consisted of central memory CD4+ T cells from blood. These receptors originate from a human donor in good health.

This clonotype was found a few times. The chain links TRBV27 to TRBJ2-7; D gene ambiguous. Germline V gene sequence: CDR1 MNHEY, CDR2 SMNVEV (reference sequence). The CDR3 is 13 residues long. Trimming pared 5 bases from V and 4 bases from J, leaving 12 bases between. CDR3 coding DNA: TGTGCCAGCAGTCTAAGAGGACGGTACGAGCAGTACTTC. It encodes CASSLRGRYEQYF.

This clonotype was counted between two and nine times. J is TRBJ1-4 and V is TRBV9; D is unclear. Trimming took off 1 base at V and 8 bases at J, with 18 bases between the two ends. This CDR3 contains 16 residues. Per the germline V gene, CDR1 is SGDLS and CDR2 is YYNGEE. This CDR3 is CASSVTARGEGEKLFF. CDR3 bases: TGTGCCAGCAGCGTAACTGCTCGGGGAGAAGGCGAAAAACTGTTTTTT.

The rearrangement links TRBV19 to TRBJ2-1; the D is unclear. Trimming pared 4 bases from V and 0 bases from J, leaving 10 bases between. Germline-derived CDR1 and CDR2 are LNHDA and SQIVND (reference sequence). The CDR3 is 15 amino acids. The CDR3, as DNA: TGTGCCAGTAGTAAGGGCCTGAGCTCCTACAATGAGCAGTTCTTC. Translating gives CASSKGLSSYNEQFF.

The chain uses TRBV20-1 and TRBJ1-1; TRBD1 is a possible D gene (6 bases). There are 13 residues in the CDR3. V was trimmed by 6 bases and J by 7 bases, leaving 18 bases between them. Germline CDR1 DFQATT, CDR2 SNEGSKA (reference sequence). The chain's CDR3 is CSAPKQGLIEAFF. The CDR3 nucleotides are TGCAGTGCGCCGAAACAGGGTTTAATTGAAGCTTTCTTT.

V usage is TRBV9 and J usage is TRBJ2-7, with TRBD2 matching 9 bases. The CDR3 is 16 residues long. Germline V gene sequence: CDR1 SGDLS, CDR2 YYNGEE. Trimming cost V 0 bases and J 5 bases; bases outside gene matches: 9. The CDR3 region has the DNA TGTGCCAGCAGCGTAGGGGGTAGCGGGAGTAACCACGAGCAGTACTTC. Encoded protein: CASSVGGSGSNHEQYF.